This passage covers 29 T cell receptor beta chains from one sample sequenced in a study of T cells in Graves' hyperthyroidism and ophthalmopathy. Amplification of TCR beta CDR3 regions used RNA as the template. The HTBI primer set drove a first-round RT-PCR of the TCR CDR3. A single record per CDR3 protein comes from TCRdb applying MiXCR to the multiplex PCR reads. The table has some 460,000 distinct CDR3 sequences, approximately 15% seen once; the top ten hold over 7.5%. Sequenced: blood. Receptors were obtained from a woman between 18 and 29 years old with Graves' hyperthyroidism.

This clonotype has more than one count but fewer than ten. This chain joins TRBV9 and TRBJ2-2; the match to TRBD1 covers 8 bases. The CDR3 loop spans 16 amino acids. Germline-derived CDR1 and CDR2 are SGDLS and YYNGEE. V trimming: 2 bases; J trimming: 2 bases; junction bases outside the gene matches: 5. The CDR3 DNA reads TGTGCCAGCAGCGTCAGACAGGGGTCTAACACCGGGGAGCTGTTTTTT. It is translated as CASSVRQGSNTGELFF.

This clonotype was detected ten times or more. V usage is TRBV7-6 and J usage is TRBJ2-7; TRBD2 matches 9 bases. The CDR3 runs 15 residues. The J segment lost 6 bases and the V segment lost 4 bases, leaving 10 bases of the junction unmatched. Looked up from germline, CDR1 is SGHVS and CDR2 is FNYEAQ. Here the CDR3 reads CASSSEREVDREQYF. CDR3 sequence (DNA): TGTGCCAGCAGCTCGGAGCGGGAGGTCGACCGCGAGCAGTACTTC.

Ten or more counts support this clonotype. The rearrangement links TRBV18 to TRBJ2-7; D could derive from TRBD1 or TRBD2 (5 bases each). Trimming left V 6 bases short and J 7 bases short, with 16 bases between. CDR1 KGHSH and CDR2 LQKENI come from the germline V gene. This CDR3 has 13 amino acids. The CDR3, as DNA: TGTGCCAGCTCCCGGGGACGGCCGAGGGAGCAGTACTTC. Protein: CASSRGRPREQYF.

J is TRBJ1-3 and V is TRBV7-2, with D hard to call. The CDR3 contains 18 residues. The V gene's germline CDR1 is SGHTA and CDR2 FQGNSA. V dropped 2 bases and J dropped 5 bases, with 22 bases sitting between them. CDR3 protein: CASSLYVGPSSGRNTIYF. The DNA of the CDR3 is TGTGCCAGCAGCTTATATGTCGGGCCTAGCTCTGGTCGAAACACCATATATTTT.

This clonotype was seen many times. The genes are TRBV7-2 and TRBJ1-2; a weak D match, TRBD1 (6 bases). CDR1 and CDR2 from the germline V gene are SGHTA and FQGNSA. The ends were cut back, 6 bases at V and 4 bases at J, with 18 bases in the middle. The length of the CDR3 is 15 residues. The CDR3 loop reads CASSAEGGLLYGYTF. CDR3 DNA sequence: TGTGCCAGCAGTGCTGAAGGGGGGCTGCTCTATGGCTACACCTTC.

This clonotype was counted once. This chain uses TRBV27 with TRBJ1-2; weak D call: TRBD1 (5 bases). Trimming took 4 bases from V and 4 from J, leaving 10 bases between them. CDR3 length equals 13 residues. Germline loops: CDR1 MNHEY, CDR2 SMNVEV (reference sequence). DNA for the CDR3: TGTGCCAGCAGTTCCTTCGGGGCCTATGGCTACACCTTC. Translation: CASSSFGAYGYTF.

This clonotype was recorded a few times. This chain links TRBV12-5 with TRBJ1-2, with 9 bases lining up with TRBD1. The CDR3 contains 14 residues. The germline CDR1 and CDR2 sequences are LGHNT and FRNRAP. Trimming at V came to 5 bases and at J to 7 bases, leaving 8 bases not matched to a gene. The CDR3: CASGEPRTGAGYTF. The CDR3 DNA reads TGTGCTAGTGGTGAACCTCGGACAGGGGCTGGCTACACCTTC. Full variable domain (rest looked up from reference TRBV12-5 and TRBJ1-2): DARVTQTPRHKVTEMGQEVTMRCQPILGHNTVFWYRQTMMQGLELLAYFRNRAPLDDSGMPKDRFSAEMPDATLATLKIQPSEPRDSAVYFCASGEPRTGAGYTFGSGTRLTVV.

This clonotype was recorded many times. The V call is TRBV7-2, the J call TRBJ1-2; D gene unclear. The ends were cut back, 5 bases at V and 4 bases at J, with 14 bases in the middle. Germline V gene sequence: CDR1 SGHTA, CDR2 FQGNSA. The CDR3 spans 14 residues. CDR3 protein: CASSRGLSAYGYTF. CDR3 bases: TGTGCCAGCAGCCGTGGACTGTCCGCCTATGGCTACACCTTC.

This clonotype was recorded at least ten times. The chain uses TRBV11-2 and TRBJ2-5, with TRBD2 matching 9 bases. V dropped 2 bases and J dropped 2; count of bases not matched to a gene: 3. The CDR3 spans 15 residues. The germline CDR1 and CDR2 sequences are SGHAT and FQNNGV. The CDR3 loop reads CASSLRLAEQETQYF. The CDR3 nucleotides are TGTGCCAGCAGCTTACGACTAGCGGAACAAGAGACCCAGTACTTC.

This clonotype was counted many times. The J gene is TRBJ1-1, the V gene TRBV19, with D tentatively TRBD1 (6 bases). Germline V CDR1 and CDR2: LNHDA, SQIVND (reference sequence). The CDR3 length is 14 residues. Between the trimmed V and J ends, which lost 4 bases and 5 bases, there was a span of 14 bases. The chain's CDR3 is CASSNGQGSTEAFF. CDR3 DNA: TGTGCCAGTAGTAACGGCCAGGGGAGTACTGAAGCTTTCTTT.

This clonotype was found many times. V and J are TRBV20-1 and TRBJ1-3; D not resolved. The germline CDR1 and CDR2 sequences are DFQATT and SNEGSKA (reference sequence). The CDR3 covers 14 residues. Trimming cost V 0 bases and J 0 bases, with 6 bases left between them. CDR3 DNA sequence: TGCAGTGCTAGAGATCACAGCTCTGGAAACACCATATATTTT. It yields the protein CSARDHSSGNTIYF.

Ten or more counts support this clonotype. The chain combines TRBV6-4 with TRBJ2-2; 9 bases map to TRBD2. The CDR3 extends over 16 amino acids. With 0 bases clipped from V and 1 base from J, the junction kept 0 bases outside the gene matches. Germline loops: CDR1 MRHNA, CDR2 SNTAGT. CDR3 region: CASSDSAGGNTGELFF. CDR3 nucleotide sequence: TGTGCCAGCAGTGACTCAGCGGGAGGGAACACCGGGGAGCTGTTTTTT.

The chain is built from TRBV12-3 or TRBV12-4 and TRBJ2-6; TRBD1 matches at 8 bases. The V and J ends lost 6 bases and 0 bases, in that order; junction bases with no gene match: 13. The CDR3 runs to 19 residues. The CDR3 reads CASSKRVGTGPSGANVLTF. The CDR3 DNA reads TGTGCCAGCAGCAAACGAGTCGGGACAGGACCCTCTGGGGCCAACGTCCTGACTTTC.

In this sample, this clonotype turned up many times. V is TRBV20-1 and J is TRBJ1-2; perhaps TRBD1 as D (5 bases). V was pared by 2 bases and J by 4 bases, with 11 bases between. The CDR3 loop spans 13 amino acids. In germline, CDR1 is DFQATT, CDR2 SNEGSKA (reference sequence). The DNA of the CDR3 is TGCAGTGCTAGACCCGGACACTTCTATGGCTACACCTTC. Translating it yields CSARPGHFYGYTF.

The chain couples TRBV5-4 to TRBJ2-5, with D possibly TRBD2 on 7 matching bases. The CDR3 is 14 residues long. V shed 4 bases and J shed 1 base, with 11 bases lying between them. The V gene's germline CDR1 is SGHNT and CDR2 YYREEE (reference sequence). The CDR3 DNA sequence: TGTGCCAGCAGCCGAGGGGGGGCCCAAGAGACCCAGTACTTC. This codes for CASSRGGAQETQYF.

This clonotype was recorded only once. The rearrangement joins TRBV28 to TRBJ2-7; 13 bases are a match to TRBD2. CDR1 is MDHEN, CDR2 SYDVKM, per germline. The CDR3 runs 17 residues. V lost 4 bases, J lost 2 bases, and 8 bases stayed unmatched. This CDR3 reads CASSSWTSGSTTYEQYF. The CDR3 region has the DNA TGTGCCAGCAGTTCGTGGACTAGCGGGAGTACAACCTACGAGCAGTACTTC.

V usage is TRBV29-1 and J usage is TRBJ1-1; 9 bases match TRBD1. The CDR3 totals 12 residues. Germline loops: CDR1 SQVTM, CDR2 ANQGSEA. Trimming took 6 bases from V and 3 from J; bases not matched to a gene: 2. The CDR3 DNA sequence: TGCAGCGTGGGACAGGGAGACACTGAAGCTTTCTTT. Translation gives CSVGQGDTEAFF. Using reference TRBV29-1 and TRBJ1-1 for the parts outside the CDR3, the full variable domain is SAVISQKPSRDICQRGTSLTIQCQVDSQVTMMFWYRQQPGQSLTLIATANQGSEATYESGFVIDKFPISRPNLTFSTLTVSNMSPEDSSIYLCSVGQGDTEAFFGQGTRLTVV.

This clonotype was seen repeatedly, ten times or more. CDR3 coding DNA: TGCAGTGCTAGAAGAAAAGGGGTGAACTCCTACGAGCAGTACTTC. It yields the protein CSARRKGVNSYEQYF. The chain employs TRBV20-1 and TRBJ2-7, with D possibly matching TRBD1 (5 bases). CDR1 and CDR2 from the germline V gene are DFQATT and SNEGSKA (reference sequence). Trimming cost V 2 bases and J 0 bases, with 14 bases left between them. The CDR3 covers 15 residues.

The chain combines TRBV5-4 with TRBJ1-4; weak D call: TRBD1 (5 bases). This CDR3 is built from 15 residues. The ends were cut back, 0 bases at V and 3 bases at J, with 9 bases in the middle. Germline V gene lookup returns CDR1 SGHNT and CDR2 YYREEE (reference sequence). The CDR3 region has the DNA TGTGCCAGCAGCTTGGGCGGGGCCTCTAATGAAAAACTGTTTTTT. This sequence encodes CASSLGGASNEKLFF.

The V and J genes are TRBV20-1 and TRBJ2-7, with 8 bases lining up with TRBD1. The ends lost 6 bases at V and 3 bases at J; junction bases unmatched: 7. Germline CDR1 and CDR2: DFQATT and SNEGSKA (reference sequence). The CDR3 covers 13 residues. CDR3 sequence: CSATDRALYEQYF. The CDR3 DNA reads TGCAGTGCCACGGACAGGGCCCTCTACGAGCAGTACTTC.

There are many counts of this clonotype. The chain carries TRBV20-1 and TRBJ2-7; D is possibly TRBD2 (5 bases). Germline V gives CDR1 DFQATT, CDR2 SNEGSKA (reference sequence). This CDR3 region has 13 residues. Trimming left V 6 bases short and J 5 bases short, with 17 bases between. Here the CDR3 reads CSAFRGSVDEQYF. The CDR3 DNA sequence: TGCAGTGCCTTCCGGGGATCTGTTGACGAGCAGTACTTC.

In its sample, this clonotype was seen many times. The chain uses TRBV11-1 and TRBJ2-1; D is possibly TRBD2 (6 bases). V was clipped by 6 bases and J by 6 bases, with 21 bases between them. Germline CDR1 and CDR2: SGHAT and FQDESV (reference sequence). CDR3 length: 16 residues. The CDR3 DNA reads TGTGCCAGCAGGTCCGCCTACGGGGCGGGATCCAATGAGCAGTTCTTC. This sequence encodes CASRSAYGAGSNEQFF.

This clonotype occurred many times. The chain is built from TRBV12-5 and TRBJ2-1; TRBD2 aligns across 9 bases. The CDR3 spans 15 residues. V lost 7 bases to trimming and J lost 4 bases; unmatched junction nucleotides: 8. CDR1 and CDR2 from the germline V gene are LGHNT and FRNRAP. The CDR3 loop is CASVRGGQLYNEQFF. CDR3 DNA: TGTGCTAGTGTGCGGGGGGGGCAGTTGTACAATGAGCAGTTCTTC.

There are many counts of this clonotype. This rearrangement joins TRBV2 to TRBJ1-5; D gene unclear. Trimming removed 3 bases from V and 0 bases from J, with 15 bases in between. The CDR3 extends over 17 amino acids. Germline V gives CDR1 SNHLY, CDR2 FYNNEI. The DNA for the CDR3 is TGTGCCAGCAGTGACGGTATGTGGGCTTATAGCAATCAGCCCCAGCATTTT. Translating gives CASSDGMWAYSNQPQHF.

This clonotype was counted ten times or more. The rearrangement uses TRBV12-5 and TRBJ2-7; D is perhaps TRBD2 (5 bases). The germline V gene has CDR1 LGHNT and CDR2 FRNRAP. V shed 0 bases and J shed 0 bases, with 12 bases lying between them. CDR3 length: 16 residues. The CDR3 DNA reads TGTGCTAGTGGTTTGGTAACGGGGATGGGCTCCTACGAGCAGTACTTC. Translated, it gives CASGLVTGMGSYEQYF.

The chain couples TRBV18 to TRBJ2-1; 11 bases are shared with TRBD1. The V segment lost 2 bases and the J segment 3 bases; nucleotides outside the gene matches: 3. CDR3 length equals 16 residues. The germline V gene encodes CDR1 KGHSH and CDR2 LQKENI. The CDR3 protein is CASSPGTGGGYNEQFF. CDR3 nucleotides: TGTGCCAGCTCACCAGGGACAGGGGGTGGCTACAATGAGCAGTTCTTC.

This clonotype was seen repeatedly, ten times or more. The chain joins TRBV7-9 to TRBJ1-2; D gene uncertain. CDR3 size: 14 residues. V lost 1 base and J 3 bases, leaving 9 bases between the germline ends. Per germline, CDR1 SEHNR and CDR2 FQNEAQ (reference sequence). The CDR3 sequence is CASSLGAGDYGYTF. DNA for the CDR3: TGTGCCAGCAGCTTAGGGGCAGGTGACTATGGCTACACCTTC.

In this sample, this clonotype turned up a few times. The CDR3 DNA reads as TGTGCCAGCAGTAAACAGGAGAACTATGGCTACACCTTC. It yields the protein CASSKQENYGYTF. The chain has TRBV6-1 and TRBJ1-2, with a tentative D call TRBD1 (5 bases). Germline V gene data show CDR1 as MNHNS and CDR2 as SASEGT. V lost 5 bases, J lost 2 bases, and 9 bases lay in between. The CDR3 is made up of 13 amino acids.

The sample holds many counts of this clonotype. The genes are TRBV20-1 and TRBJ2-7, with D perhaps matching TRBD1 or TRBD2 (7 bases each). Trimming removed 6 bases from V and 9 bases from J, with 24 bases in between. Germline V gives CDR1 DFQATT, CDR2 SNEGSKA (reference sequence). This CDR3 spans 14 amino acids. The CDR3 region has the DNA TGCAGTGCGGGGGGGGACAGACATTCATCAGGGCAGTACTTC. Its translation is CSAGGDRHSSGQYF.